This T cell receptor (beta chain) came from a study of T-cell memory formation after mild COVID-19. TCRdb re-analysed the 5' RACE reads in MiXCR, keeping a single row per CDR3 protein. The data hold some 250,000 distinct CDR3 sequences, with approximately 19% observed a single time. This clonotype appeared a few times. Its matching antigen is unknown. Study-level findings and limits: Later expanders leaned CD4+, whereas clones that contracted between day 15 and 85 were balanced CD4/CD8.

V was clipped by 2 bases and J by 10 bases, with 12 bases between them. Germline assignment: CDR1 MNHEY and CDR2 SVGAGI. This CDR3 is built from 14 residues. The receptor was derived from a man younger than 30 who had mild COVID-19 (a few samples of this study predate the infection). Cell type and time point are not known. Material: PBMCs or a T cell subset sorted from them (not recorded which). The rearrangement uses TRBV6-5 and TRBJ1-6; maybe TRBD1 (5 bases). CDR3 in DNA: TGTGCCAGCAGTTACGACAGTGCGAAATCACCCCTCCACTTT. Translating it yields CASSYDSAKSPLHF.